This T cell receptor beta chain was profiled in a study of human T cells and chemical hapten exposure. MiXCR, run by TCRdb on the RACE reads, gives a single entry per CDR3 protein. The sample has tens of thousands of distinct CDR3 sequences, over 4.5% seen once. Documented time point: patch test 3, about 24 weeks after DPC sensitization. Treatment given: therapeutic diphenylcyclopropenone sensitization with weekly scalp DPC. Ten or more counts support this clonotype. The sample consisted of whole blood, taken in connection with sensitization to the hapten diphenylcyclopropenone (DPC). The source of this sequence is a man between 25 and 39 years old with alopecia areata. Some clones in this sample may be carry-over from other donors' samples.

This chain's CDR3 is CASSPGWDLNQPQHF. The CDR3 nucleotides are TGTGCCAGCAGCCCAGGCTGGGATCTTAATCAGCCCCAGCATTTT. This chain links TRBV7-9 with TRBJ1-5; no clear D. There are 15 residues in the CDR3. Trimming took 5 bases from V and 4 from J, leaving 15 bases between them. The germline V gene has CDR1 SEHNR and CDR2 FQNEAQ (reference sequence).